A single TCR beta chain is shown here with its context. Its specificity is not known. Individually, cDNA molecules had unique molecular identifiers attached to them. TCRdb reprocessed the 5' RACE reads via MiXCR and lists one record per CDR3 protein. The sample has tens of thousands of distinct CDR3 sequences, roughly 5% seen once. The source of the sample is a study of early T cells in non-severe SARS-CoV-2 infection. The overall study: Sequencing of bulk RNA from unsorted whole blood was done, without chain pairing. Overall study findings and caveats: Anti-spike CD8 specificities were favored by VDJdb matching, whose results missed private and CD4 specificities.

Trimming shortened V by 5 bases and J by 2 bases, and 21 bases separated the two germline ends. The CDR3 totals 17 residues. Input material: whole blood. This TCR came from an adult who was a healthcare worker with PCR-confirmed SARS-CoV-2 infection or an uninfected control (not recorded which). This rearrangement joins TRBV12-3 or TRBV12-4 to TRBJ1-1, with a tentative D call TRBD1 (5 bases). In DNA form, the CDR3 reads TGTGCCAGCAGTCCCCAGCGGGGGGGGTTGGGAAACACTGAAGCTTTCTTT. Translated: CASSPQRGGLGNTEAFF.